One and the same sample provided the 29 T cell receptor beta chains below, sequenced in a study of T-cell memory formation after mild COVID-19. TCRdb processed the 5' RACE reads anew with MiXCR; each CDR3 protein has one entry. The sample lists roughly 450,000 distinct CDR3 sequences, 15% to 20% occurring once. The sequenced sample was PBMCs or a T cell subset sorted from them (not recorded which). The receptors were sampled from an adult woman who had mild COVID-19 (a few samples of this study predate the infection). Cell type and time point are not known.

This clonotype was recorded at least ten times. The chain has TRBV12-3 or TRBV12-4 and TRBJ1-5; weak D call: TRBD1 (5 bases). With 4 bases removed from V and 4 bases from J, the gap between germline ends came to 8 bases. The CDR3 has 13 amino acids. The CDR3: CASSSAGNQPQHF. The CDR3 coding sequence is TGTGCCAGCAGTTCGGCAGGGAATCAGCCCCAGCATTTT.

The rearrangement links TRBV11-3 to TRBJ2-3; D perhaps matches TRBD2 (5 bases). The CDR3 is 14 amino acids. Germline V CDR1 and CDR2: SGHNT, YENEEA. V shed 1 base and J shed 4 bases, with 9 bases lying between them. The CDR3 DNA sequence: TGTGCCAGCAGCTTAGGGAGGACCGCAGATACGCAGTATTTT. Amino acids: CASSLGRTADTQYF.

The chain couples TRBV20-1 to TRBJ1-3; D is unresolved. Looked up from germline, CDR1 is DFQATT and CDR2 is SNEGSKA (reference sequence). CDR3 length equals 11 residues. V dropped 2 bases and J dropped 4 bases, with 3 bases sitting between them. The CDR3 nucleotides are TGCAGTGCTAGACTCGGAAACACCATATATTTT. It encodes CSARLGNTIYF.

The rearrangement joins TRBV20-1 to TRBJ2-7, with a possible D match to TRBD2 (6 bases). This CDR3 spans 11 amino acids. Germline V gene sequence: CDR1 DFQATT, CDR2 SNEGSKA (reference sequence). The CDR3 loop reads CSLAPGTEQYF. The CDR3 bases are TGCAGCTTGGCACCCGGGACTGAGCAGTACTTC.

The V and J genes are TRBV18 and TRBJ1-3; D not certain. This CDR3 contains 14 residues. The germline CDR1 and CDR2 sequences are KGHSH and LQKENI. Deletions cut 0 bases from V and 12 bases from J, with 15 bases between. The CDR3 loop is CASSPPVAVSLIYF. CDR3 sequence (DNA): TGTGCCAGCTCACCACCGGTGGCTGTCTCGCTCATATATTTT.

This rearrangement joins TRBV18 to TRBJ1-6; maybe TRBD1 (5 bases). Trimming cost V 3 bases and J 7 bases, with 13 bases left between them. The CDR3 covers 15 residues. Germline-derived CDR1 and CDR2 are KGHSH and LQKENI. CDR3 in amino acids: CASSPRADGNSPLHF. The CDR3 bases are TGTGCCAGCTCACCCAGGGCAGATGGAAATTCACCCCTCCACTTT.

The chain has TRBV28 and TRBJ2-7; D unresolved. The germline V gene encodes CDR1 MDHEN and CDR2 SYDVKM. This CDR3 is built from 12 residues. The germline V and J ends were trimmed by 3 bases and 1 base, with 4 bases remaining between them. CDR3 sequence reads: CASSFPSYEQYF. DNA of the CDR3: TGTGCCAGCAGTTTCCCTTCCTACGAGCAGTACTTC.

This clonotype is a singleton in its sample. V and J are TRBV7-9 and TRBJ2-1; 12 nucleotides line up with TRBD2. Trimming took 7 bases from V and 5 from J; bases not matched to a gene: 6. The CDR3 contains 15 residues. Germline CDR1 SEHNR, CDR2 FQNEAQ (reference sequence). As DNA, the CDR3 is TGTGCCAGCACCCAGAGACTAGCGGGAGACAATGAGCAGTTCTTC. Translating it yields CASTQRLAGDNEQFF.

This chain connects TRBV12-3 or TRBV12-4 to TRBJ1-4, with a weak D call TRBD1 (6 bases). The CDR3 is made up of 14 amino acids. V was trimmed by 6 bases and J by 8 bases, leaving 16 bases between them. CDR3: CASRSTGAEEKLFF. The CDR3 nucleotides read TGTGCCAGCAGGTCTACGGGGGCGGAGGAAAAACTGTTTTTT.

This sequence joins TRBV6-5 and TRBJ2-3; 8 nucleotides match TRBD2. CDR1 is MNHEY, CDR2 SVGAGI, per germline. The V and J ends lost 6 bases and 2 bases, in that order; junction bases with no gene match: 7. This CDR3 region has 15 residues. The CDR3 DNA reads TGTGCCAGCAGCACCGGGACTAGGGCCACAGATACGCAGTATTTT. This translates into CASSTGTRATDTQYF.

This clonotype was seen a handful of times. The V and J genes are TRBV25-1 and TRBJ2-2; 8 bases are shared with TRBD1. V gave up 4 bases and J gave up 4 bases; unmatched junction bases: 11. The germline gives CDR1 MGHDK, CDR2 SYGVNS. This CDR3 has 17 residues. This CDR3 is CASSVTVSGGPTGELFF. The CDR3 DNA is TGTGCCAGCAGTGTGACGGTGTCAGGGGGCCCCACCGGGGAGCTGTTTTTT.

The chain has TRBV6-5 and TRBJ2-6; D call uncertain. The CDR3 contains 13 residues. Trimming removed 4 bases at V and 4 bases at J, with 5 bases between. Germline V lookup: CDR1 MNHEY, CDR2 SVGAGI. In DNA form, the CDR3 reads TGTGCCAGCAGTTCCCCGGGGGCCAACGTCCTGACTTTC. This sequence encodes CASSSPGANVLTF.

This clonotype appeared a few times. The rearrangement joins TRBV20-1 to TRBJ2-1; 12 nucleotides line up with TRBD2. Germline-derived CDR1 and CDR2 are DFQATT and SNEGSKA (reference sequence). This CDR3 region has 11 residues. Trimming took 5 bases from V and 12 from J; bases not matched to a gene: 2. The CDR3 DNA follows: TGCAGTGCTCCTAGCGGGAGGGGGCAGTTCTTC. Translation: CSAPSGRGQFF.

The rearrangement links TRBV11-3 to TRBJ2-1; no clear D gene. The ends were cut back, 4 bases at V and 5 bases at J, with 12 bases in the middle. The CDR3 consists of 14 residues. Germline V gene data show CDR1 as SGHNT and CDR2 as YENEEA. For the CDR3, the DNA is TGTGCCAGCAGCTATGGTGGGCCCGACAATGAGCAGTTCTTC. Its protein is CASSYGGPDNEQFF.

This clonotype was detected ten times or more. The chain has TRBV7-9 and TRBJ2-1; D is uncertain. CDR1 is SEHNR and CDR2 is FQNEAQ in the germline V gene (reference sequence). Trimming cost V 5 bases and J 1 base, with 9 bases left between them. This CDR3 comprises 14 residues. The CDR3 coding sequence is TGTGCCAGCAGCCGGACGGCATCCTACAATGAGCAGTTCTTC. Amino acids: CASSRTASYNEQFF. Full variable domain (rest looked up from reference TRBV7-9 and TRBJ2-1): DTGVSQNPRHKITKRGQNVTFRCDPISEHNRLYWYRQTLGQGPEFLTYFQNEAQLEKSRLLSDRFSAERPKGSFSTLEIQRTEQGDSAMYLCASSRTASYNEQFFGPGTRLTVL.

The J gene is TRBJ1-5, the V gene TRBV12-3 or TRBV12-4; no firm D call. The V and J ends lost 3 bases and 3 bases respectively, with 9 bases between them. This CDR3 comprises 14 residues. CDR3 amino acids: CASSFSSYNQPQHF. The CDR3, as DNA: TGTGCCAGCAGTTTTTCCAGCTACAATCAGCCCCAGCATTTT.

DNA for the CDR3: TGTGCCATCAGTGATATCCAAGTAGCGGGAGTTGGCCTTGGGCAGTTCTTC. Residues: CAISDIQVAGVGLGQFF. The chain joins TRBV10-3 to TRBJ2-1; 9 bases align to TRBD2. The CDR3 consists of 17 residues. CDR1 and CDR2 (germline): ENHRY, SYGVKD. V was pared by 3 bases and J by 12 bases, with 18 bases of the junction left unmatched.

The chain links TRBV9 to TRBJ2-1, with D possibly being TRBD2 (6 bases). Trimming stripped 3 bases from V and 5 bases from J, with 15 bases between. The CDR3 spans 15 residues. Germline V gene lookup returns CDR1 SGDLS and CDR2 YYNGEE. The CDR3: CASSARGSAHNEQFF. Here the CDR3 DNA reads TGTGCCAGCAGCGCCCGGGGGTCCGCACACAATGAGCAGTTCTTC.

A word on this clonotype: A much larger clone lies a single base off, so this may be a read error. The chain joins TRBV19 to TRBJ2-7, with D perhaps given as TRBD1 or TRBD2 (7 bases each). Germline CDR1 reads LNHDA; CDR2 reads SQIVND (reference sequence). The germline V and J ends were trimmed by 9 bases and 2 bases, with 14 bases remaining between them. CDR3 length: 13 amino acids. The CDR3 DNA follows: TGTGCCAGCACCCAGGGGGGGGCCTACGAGCAGTACTTC. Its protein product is CASTQGGAYEQYF.

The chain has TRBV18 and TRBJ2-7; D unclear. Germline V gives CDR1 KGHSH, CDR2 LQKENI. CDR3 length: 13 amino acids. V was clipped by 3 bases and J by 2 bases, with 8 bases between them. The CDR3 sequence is CASSPQSPYEQYF. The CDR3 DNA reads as TGTGCCAGCTCACCTCAGAGTCCCTACGAGCAGTACTTC.

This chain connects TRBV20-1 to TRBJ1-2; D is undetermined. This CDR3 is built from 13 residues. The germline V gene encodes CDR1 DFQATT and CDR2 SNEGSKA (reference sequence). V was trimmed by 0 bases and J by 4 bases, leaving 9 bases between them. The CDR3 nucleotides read TGCAGTGCTAGAGATGAGAGGACCTATGGCTACACCTTC. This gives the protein CSARDERTYGYTF.

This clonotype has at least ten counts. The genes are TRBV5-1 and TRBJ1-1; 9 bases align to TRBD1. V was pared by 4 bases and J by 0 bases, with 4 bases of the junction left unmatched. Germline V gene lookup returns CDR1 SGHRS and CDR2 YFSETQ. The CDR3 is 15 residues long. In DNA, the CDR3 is TGCGCCAGCAGCGACAGACAGGGGGTGAACACTGAAGCTTTCTTT. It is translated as CASSDRQGVNTEAFF.

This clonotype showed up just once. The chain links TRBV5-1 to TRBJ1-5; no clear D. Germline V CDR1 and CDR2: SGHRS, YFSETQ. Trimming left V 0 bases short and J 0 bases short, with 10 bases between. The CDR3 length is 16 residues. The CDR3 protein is CASSLVRFYSNQPQHF. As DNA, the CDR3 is TGCGCCAGCAGCTTGGTCCGATTTTATAGCAATCAGCCCCAGCATTTT.

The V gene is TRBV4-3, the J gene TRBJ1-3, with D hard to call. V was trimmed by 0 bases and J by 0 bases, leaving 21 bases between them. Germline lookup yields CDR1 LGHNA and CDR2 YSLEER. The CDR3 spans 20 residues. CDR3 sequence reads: CASSQDPGGGGRISGNTIYF. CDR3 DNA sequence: TGCGCCAGCAGCCAAGATCCAGGTGGCGGCGGAAGAATCTCTGGAAACACCATATATTTT.

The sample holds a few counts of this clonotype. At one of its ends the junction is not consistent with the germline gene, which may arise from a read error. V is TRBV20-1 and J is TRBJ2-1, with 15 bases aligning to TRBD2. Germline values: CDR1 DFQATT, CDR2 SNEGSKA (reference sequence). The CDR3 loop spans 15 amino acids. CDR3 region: CSARGTSGGRHEQFF. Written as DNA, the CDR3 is TGCAGTGCCAGAGGGACTAGCGGGGGGCGCCATGAGCAGTTCTTC.

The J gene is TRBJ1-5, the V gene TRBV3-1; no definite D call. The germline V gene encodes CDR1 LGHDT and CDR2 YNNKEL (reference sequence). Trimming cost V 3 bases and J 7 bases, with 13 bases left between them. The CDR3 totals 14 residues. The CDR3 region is CASSHLGTGQPQHF. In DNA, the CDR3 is TGTGCCAGCAGCCACCTTGGTACGGGCCAGCCCCAGCATTTT.

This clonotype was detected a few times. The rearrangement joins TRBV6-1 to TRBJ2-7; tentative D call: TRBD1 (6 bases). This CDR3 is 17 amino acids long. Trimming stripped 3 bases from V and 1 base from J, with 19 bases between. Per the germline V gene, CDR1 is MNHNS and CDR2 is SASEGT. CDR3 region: CASSEDFLGALSYEQYF. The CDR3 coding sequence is TGTGCCAGCAGTGAGGACTTTTTGGGGGCCCTTTCCTACGAGCAGTACTTC.

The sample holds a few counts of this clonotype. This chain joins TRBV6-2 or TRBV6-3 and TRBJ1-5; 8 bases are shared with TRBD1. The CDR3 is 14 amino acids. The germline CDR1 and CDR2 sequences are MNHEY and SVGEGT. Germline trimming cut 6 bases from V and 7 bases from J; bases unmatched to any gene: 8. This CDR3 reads CASSPQGVRQPQHF. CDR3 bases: TGTGCCAGCAGCCCACAGGGGGTGAGGCAGCCCCAGCATTTT.

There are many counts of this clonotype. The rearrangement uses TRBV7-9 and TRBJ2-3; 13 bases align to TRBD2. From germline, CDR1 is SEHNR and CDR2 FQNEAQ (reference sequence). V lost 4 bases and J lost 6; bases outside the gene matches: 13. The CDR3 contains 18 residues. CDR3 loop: CASSSPTGTSGIEDTQYF. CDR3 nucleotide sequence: TGTGCCAGCAGCTCCCCGACCGGGACTAGCGGGATAGAGGATACGCAGTATTTT.